These 19 T cell receptor beta chains came from one sample sequenced in a study of T cells in Graves' hyperthyroidism and ophthalmopathy. What was amplified from RNA transcripts were TCR beta CDR3 regions. TCR CDR3 underwent first-round RT-PCR with the HTBI primer set. TCRdb passed the multiplex PCR reads through MiXCR, listing each CDR3 protein once. The sample holds over 500,000 distinct CDR3 sequences, 15% to 20% seen once. Input material: blood. These receptors were obtained from a woman in her thirties with Graves' ophthalmopathy.

CDR3 in amino acids: CASSLLEGIGYEQYF. For the CDR3, the DNA is TGTGCCAGCAGCTTACTGGAGGGTATCGGCTACGAGCAGTACTTC. The V call is TRBV7-9, the J call TRBJ2-7, with D perhaps matching TRBD2 (6 bases). V was shortened by 2 bases and J by 3 bases, with 14 bases between the two germline ends. This CDR3 contains 15 residues. CDR1 and CDR2 (germline): SEHNR, FQNEAQ (reference sequence).

This clonotype was seen more than once but under ten times. In DNA form, the CDR3 reads TGCGCCAGCAGCCAAGTAGACCTAGCGGGAGGGCTCGATGAGCAGTTCTTC. It codes for CASSQVDLAGGLDEQFF. This rearrangement joins TRBV4-1 to TRBJ2-1; 12 bases map to TRBD2. The CDR3 sequence is 17 residues long. Germline CDR1 is MGHRA and CDR2 is YSYEKL. Trimming cost V 1 base and J 8 bases; bases outside gene matches: 9.

This clonotype was recorded a few times. This sequence joins TRBV7-3 and TRBJ1-6; D remains unclear. Germline CDR1 reads SGHTA; CDR2 reads FQGTGA. Trimming stripped 5 bases from V and 0 bases from J, with 2 bases between. This CDR3 is built from 13 residues. This CDR3 is CASSISYNSPLHF. The CDR3 nucleotides read TGTGCCAGCAGCATCTCCTATAATTCACCCCTCCACTTT.

This clonotype was counted at least ten times. The genes are TRBV28 and TRBJ2-7, with D perhaps TRBD2 (6 bases). This CDR3 has 15 residues. Germline V gene lookup returns CDR1 MDHEN and CDR2 SYDVKM. V was clipped by 6 bases and J by 2 bases, with 17 bases between them. DNA of the CDR3: TGTGCCAGCAGGGGGACTTGGACATCCGCCTACGAGCAGTACTTC. Protein sequence: CASRGTWTSAYEQYF.

This clonotype has more than one count but fewer than ten. The V call is TRBV7-9, the J call TRBJ2-2, with TRBD1 as a possible D gene (5 bases). The CDR3 loop spans 15 amino acids. Germline CDR1 is SEHNR and CDR2 is FQNEAQ (reference sequence). The V end lost 1 base, the J end lost 5 bases, and 11 bases lay between the germline ends. The chain's CDR3 is CASSLEGNNTGELFF. CDR3 coding DNA: TGTGCCAGCAGCTTAGAGGGGAACAATACCGGGGAGCTGTTTTTT.

On this clonotype: It may be a read error: a sequence one base away is much more abundant. This chain links TRBV6-2 or TRBV6-3 with TRBJ1-1; the D is unclear. This CDR3 is 13 amino acids long. Trimming shortened V by 5 bases and J by 4 bases, and 11 bases separated the two germline ends. Germline CDR1 reads MNHEY; CDR2 reads SVGEGT. The CDR3 nucleotides are TGTGCCAGCAGTGTTACAGTGAGCACTGAAGCTTTCTTT. Its translation is CASSVTVSTEAFF.

This clonotype was recorded many times. The gene calls are TRBV12-3 or TRBV12-4 and TRBJ1-1; no firm D call. CDR3 length: 12 amino acids. The germline V and J ends were trimmed by 6 bases and 3 bases, with 8 bases remaining between them. CDR3 in amino acids: CASRDWDTEAFF. CDR3 sequence (DNA): TGTGCCAGCAGGGATTGGGACACTGAAGCTTTCTTT.

This clonotype came up many times. The chain has TRBV6-5 and TRBJ1-1; D may be TRBD1 (6 bases). The V and J ends lost 2 bases and 7 bases respectively, with 17 bases between them. Germline CDR1 reads MNHEY; CDR2 reads SVGAGI. This CDR3 is built from 15 residues. The CDR3 loop is CASSYPLGGHGEAFF. CDR3 bases: TGTGCCAGCAGTTACCCACTTGGGGGACATGGTGAAGCTTTCTTT.

This clonotype was detected many times. The chain has TRBV6-2 or TRBV6-3 and TRBJ1-2; TRBD1 might be the D (5 bases). Germline CDR1 and CDR2: MNHEY and SVGEGT. Trimming removed 6 bases from V and 8 bases from J, with 28 bases in between. This CDR3 spans 17 amino acids. The CDR3 reads CASSSRPRTPPGGGYTF. The CDR3 nucleotides are TGTGCCAGCAGCTCAAGACCAAGGACTCCCCCCGGGGGGGGCTACACCTTC.

J is TRBJ2-1 and V is TRBV19, with D unclear. The CDR3 runs 12 residues. V was shortened by 3 bases and J by 6 bases, with 6 bases between the two germline ends. Germline CDR1 is LNHDA and CDR2 is SQIVND (reference sequence). The CDR3 is CASSMVGNEQFF. DNA of the CDR3: TGTGCCAGTAGTATGGTTGGCAATGAGCAGTTCTTC.

This clonotype has more than one count but fewer than ten. The V and J genes are TRBV27 and TRBJ2-7; 9 bases align to TRBD1. The CDR3 consists of 14 residues. Trimming took 7 bases from V and 6 from J; bases not matched to a gene: 10. CDR1 and CDR2 from the germline V gene are MNHEY and SMNVEV (reference sequence). CDR3 in amino acids: CASTLGQGIGEQYF. The CDR3 DNA reads as TGTGCCAGCACTCTGGGACAGGGTATAGGCGAGCAGTACTTC.

This clonotype appeared a few times. The V call is TRBV13, the J call TRBJ1-6; D remains ambiguous. V gave up 1 base and J gave up 9 bases, with 4 bases separating them. Germline V CDR1 and CDR2: PRHDT, FYEKMQ (reference sequence). This CDR3 region has 12 residues. CDR3 sequence (DNA): TGTGCCAGCAGCTTAGATGGTTCACCCCTCCACTTT. Its protein is CASSLDGSPLHF.

This clonotype occurred many times. The CDR3 nucleotides are TGTGCCAGCAGCTTTACACAGGGGGCAGATACGCAGTATTTT. This codes for CASSFTQGADTQYF. V and J are TRBV7-2 and TRBJ2-3, with 8 bases fitting TRBD1. V gave up 3 bases and J gave up 4 bases; unmatched junction bases: 3. The germline V gene encodes CDR1 SGHTA and CDR2 FQGNSA. The CDR3 covers 14 residues.

The sample holds a few counts of this clonotype. Just one base apart from a much larger clone, this may be a read error. This chain's CDR3 is CASTPGIYNEQFF. CDR3 DNA: TGTGCCAGCACACCAGGGATCTACAATGAGCAGTTCTTC. J is TRBJ2-1 and V is TRBV12-3 or TRBV12-4; a weak D match, TRBD1 (5 bases). The CDR3 has 13 residues. The ends were cut back, 7 bases at V and 3 bases at J, with 10 bases in the middle.

This clonotype was counted many times. This rearrangement joins TRBV11-2 to TRBJ2-1; D is unresolved. Trimming cost V 5 bases and J 9 bases, with 29 bases left between them. CDR1 and CDR2 from the germline V gene are SGHAT and FQNNGV. This CDR3 is built from 18 residues. The CDR3 DNA follows: TGTGCCAGCAGCCTGTCCGTTTTCGGCCTGAACAGTGTCGGTGAGCAGTTCTTC. Amino acid sequence: CASSLSVFGLNSVGEQFF.

This clonotype was recorded a few times. The chain recombines TRBV10-3 with TRBJ2-5; 7 bases line up with TRBD1. The germline V gene encodes CDR1 ENHRY and CDR2 SYGVKD. The CDR3 loop spans 16 amino acids. The V segment lost 5 bases and the J segment 2 bases; nucleotides outside the gene matches: 11. This chain's CDR3 is CAISKLGQELQETQYF. The DNA for the CDR3 is TGTGCCATCAGTAAACTCGGACAGGAGCTTCAAGAGACCCAGTACTTC.

Ten or more counts support this clonotype. The chain employs TRBV28 and TRBJ1-5; the D gene is possibly TRBD1 (5 bases). Germline V gene sequence: CDR1 MDHEN, CDR2 SYDVKM. With 1 base removed from V and 6 bases from J, the gap between germline ends came to 19 bases. CDR3 length: 17 residues. CDR3 DNA: TGTGCCAGCAGTTTATTCCCCCGGGACCGAGGTAGTCAGCCCCAGCATTTT. Translation gives CASSLFPRDRGSQPQHF.

This clonotype was counted many times. The gene calls are TRBV28 and TRBJ2-1; D not resolved. V lost 1 base and J 0 bases, leaving 7 bases between the germline ends. Germline CDR1 MDHEN, CDR2 SYDVKM. This CDR3 region has 15 residues. The CDR3, as DNA: TGTGCCAGCAGTTTATCCGGTGTCTCCTACAATGAGCAGTTCTTC. Amino acid sequence: CASSLSGVSYNEQFF.

The genes are TRBV7-2 and TRBJ2-1; TRBD2 matches at 9 bases. This CDR3 is 15 amino acids long. Germline CDR1 and CDR2: SGHTA and FQGNSA. Losses at the gene ends were 5 bases for V and 5 bases for J; bases not matched to a gene: 7. The CDR3 nucleotides read TGTGCCAGCAGCCGTAGCGGGAGTTCCCACAATGAGCAGTTCTTC. Translation gives CASSRSGSSHNEQFF.